This passage covers 29 T cell receptor beta chains from one sample sequenced in a study of OX40 agonist ivuxolimab in advanced cancers. The data were produced by immunoSEQ multiplex PCR, yet TCRdb's version contains in-frame clones alone and is incomplete. Of roughly 67,000 clones in the sample, around 90% were seen once. Sequencing used CD4+ or CD8+ T cells sorted from blood, obtained in a trial of the OX40 agonist ivuxolimab. The receptor set was obtained from an adult with an advanced solid tumor such as melanoma, head and neck, liver or kidney cancer.

The V and J genes are TRBV7-2 and TRBJ2-2; 8 bases agree with TRBD2. V was pared by 3 bases and J by 8 bases, with 8 bases of the junction left unmatched. Germline V CDR1 and CDR2: SGHTA, FQGNSA. The CDR3 sequence is 15 residues long. The CDR3 DNA reads as TGTGCCAGCAGCTTTTTCGGGGGGGCCGCAGGGGAGCTGTTTTTT. It specifies CASSFFGGAAGELFF.

The chain uses TRBV27 and TRBJ2-1; a possible D gene is TRBD1 (6 bases). V was pared by 5 bases and J by 2 bases, with 16 bases between. Per the germline V gene, CDR1 is MNHEY and CDR2 is SMNVEV (reference sequence). This CDR3 has 16 amino acids. The CDR3 coding sequence is TGTGCCAGCAGTCTAACCGGGACACTGACCTACAATGAGCAGTTCTTC. Amino acids: CASSLTGTLTYNEQFF.

This clone was observed a few times. The chain has TRBV7-9 and TRBJ1-2; 7 bases are shared with TRBD1. Germline lookup yields CDR1 SEHNR and CDR2 FQNEAQ (reference sequence). The CDR3 has 14 residues. The V gene end was trimmed by 2 bases and the J gene end by 4 bases; junction bases not matched to a gene: 4. The CDR3 is CASSLKGQLYGYTF. In DNA form, the CDR3 reads TGTGCCAGCAGCTTAAAGGGACAGCTCTATGGCTACACCTTC.

The V gene is TRBV13, the J gene TRBJ2-2; D is possibly TRBD2 (6 bases). The CDR3 contains 15 residues. With 5 bases removed from V and 3 bases from J, the gap between germline ends came to 13 bases. The germline V gene has CDR1 PRHDT and CDR2 FYEKMQ (reference sequence). CDR3 DNA: TGTGCCAGCAGCCCCCGCGGGGATTACACCGGGGAGCTGTTTTTT. It yields the protein CASSPRGDYTGELFF. The full variable domain, rest sourced from reference TRBV13 and TRBJ2-2, is AAGVIQSPRHLIKEKRETATLKCYPIPRHDTVYWYQQGPGQDPQFLISFYEKMQSDKGSIPDRFSAQQFSDYHSELNMSSLELGDSALYFCASSPRGDYTGELFFGEGSRLTVL.

This chain links TRBV10-1 with TRBJ1-3; weak D call: TRBD1 (6 bases). This CDR3 spans 15 amino acids. Germline V lookup: CDR1 WNHNN, CDR2 SYGVQD (reference sequence). The V and J ends lost 4 bases and 0 bases respectively, with 10 bases between them. The CDR3 DNA is TGCGCCAGCAGTGGGGACACAGCCTCTGGAAACACCATATATTTT. Translated, it gives CASSGDTASGNTIYF.

In nucleotides, the CDR3 is TGTGCCAGCAGTCTCACCCCCCCAGGGGGGGGCAATCAGCCCCAGCATTTT. Protein product: CASSLTPPGGGNQPQHF. The J gene is TRBJ1-5, the V gene TRBV27, with TRBD1 matching 7 bases. CDR3 length: 17 residues. Looked up from germline, CDR1 is MNHEY and CDR2 is SMNVEV (reference sequence). V trimming: 5 bases; J trimming: 2 bases; junction bases outside the gene matches: 12.

DNA for the CDR3: TGCGCCAGCAGCCAAGATAATTTGGGGTGGGCTGAAGCTTTCTTT. It specifies CASSQDNLGWAEAFF. This sequence joins TRBV4-3 and TRBJ1-1; D unclear. This CDR3 region has 15 residues. Germline V CDR1 and CDR2: LGHNA, YSLEER. V was cut by 0 bases and J by 6 bases, with 14 bases left in between.

The chain joins TRBV6-5 to TRBJ2-5, with 10 bases lining up with TRBD2. Unmatched junction bases numbered 4, after V lost 4 bases and J lost 2 bases. The CDR3 loop spans 15 amino acids. Germline CDR1 and CDR2: MNHEY and SVGAGI. The CDR3 coding sequence is TGTGCCAGCAGTTCCTATAGCGGGGGGCAAGAGACCCAGTACTTC. Translated, it gives CASSSYSGGQETQYF.

The chain joins TRBV7-2 to TRBJ2-5; D might be TRBD1 (6 bases). The length of the CDR3 is 14 residues. V lost 1 base and J lost 10, with 16 bases in between. Germline values: CDR1 SGHTA, CDR2 FQGNSA. CDR3 sequence (DNA): TGTGCCAGCAGCTTAGATCGGACACAGGGTAACCAGTACTTC. It specifies CASSLDRTQGNQYF.

This chain uses TRBV18 with TRBJ2-1; 13 nucleotides line up with TRBD2. V lost 3 bases and J lost 9; bases outside the gene matches: 5. Per germline, CDR1 KGHSH and CDR2 LQKENI. This CDR3 has 15 amino acids. CDR3 amino acids: CASSPGLAGLGEQFF. CDR3 DNA: TGTGCCAGCTCACCGGGACTAGCGGGGTTGGGTGAGCAGTTCTTC.

The chain couples TRBV7-2 to TRBJ2-5; D is perhaps TRBD1 (5 bases). V was cut by 5 bases and J by 5 bases, with 15 bases left in between. The CDR3 extends over 14 amino acids. Looked up from germline, CDR1 is SGHTA and CDR2 is FQGNSA. CDR3: CASSGQGSPETQYF. CDR3 nucleotides: TGTGCCAGCAGCGGCCAGGGTAGTCCGGAGACCCAGTACTTC.

This chain links TRBV25-1 with TRBJ2-1, with D perhaps given as TRBD1 or TRBD2 (5 bases each). CDR3 length equals 11 residues. Germline values: CDR1 MGHDK, CDR2 SYGVNS. V was cut by 7 bases and J by 9 bases, with 10 bases left in between. The CDR3 DNA reads TGTGCCAGCACCCCTGGGGGTGAGCAGTTCTTC. It is translated as CASTPGGEQFF.

The J gene is TRBJ1-5, the V gene TRBV27; 8 bases agree with TRBD1. The CDR3 has 15 residues. Trimming removed 3 bases from V and 5 bases from J; junction bases left unmatched: 6. Germline V gene lookup returns CDR1 MNHEY and CDR2 SMNVEV (reference sequence). The CDR3 sequence: CASSLTGEDHQPQHF. The CDR3 coding sequence is TGTGCCAGCAGTTTGACAGGGGAGGACCATCAGCCCCAGCATTTT.

J is TRBJ1-3 and V is TRBV9; D remains ambiguous. CDR1 SGDLS and CDR2 YYNGEE come from the germline V gene. CDR3 length: 12 residues. The V end was cut by 3 bases, the J end by 3 bases, with 4 bases between. The CDR3 DNA follows: TGTGCCAGCAGCGCAGATGGAAACACCATATATTTT. This codes for CASSADGNTIYF.

This clone was seen just once. J is TRBJ2-7 and V is TRBV6-5; D uncertain. Germline V gives CDR1 MNHEY, CDR2 SVGAGI. The CDR3 extends over 14 amino acids. Trimming left V 6 bases short and J 0 bases short, with 12 bases between. The CDR3: CASSLNGDSYEQYF. CDR3 DNA: TGTGCCAGCAGCCTAAACGGAGACTCCTACGAGCAGTACTTC.

The V and J genes are TRBV2 and TRBJ2-7; 8 bases map to TRBD1. Germline V CDR1 and CDR2: SNHLY, FYNNEI. The CDR3 extends over 13 amino acids. The CDR3 DNA sequence: TGTGTCTTGGACAGGGATAATGGTTACGAGCAGTACTTC. Translated, it gives CVLDRDNGYEQYF.

This clone showed up just once. The V gene is TRBV5-6, the J gene TRBJ2-7; the D is unclear. Germline-derived CDR1 and CDR2 are SGHDT and YYEEEE. CDR3 length: 14 residues. V lost 2 bases to trimming and J lost 0 bases, with 9 bases between them. Written as DNA, the CDR3 is TGTGCCAGCAGCTTATTTGGAAGCTCCTACGAGCAGTACTTC. Translation: CASSLFGSSYEQYF.

The chain uses TRBV13 and TRBJ2-1; 9 bases match TRBD1. Germline V gene lookup returns CDR1 PRHDT and CDR2 FYEKMQ (reference sequence). J gave up 8 bases and V 3 bases, and 8 bases lay outside the gene matches. The CDR3 loop spans 15 amino acids. The CDR3, as DNA: TGTGCCAGCAGCTTCGACAGGGGGGCCAACGATGAGCAGTTCTTC. This codes for CASSFDRGANDEQFF.

The rearrangement joins TRBV4-1 to TRBJ1-2; D uncertain. The germline V gene has CDR1 MGHRA and CDR2 YSYEKL. The CDR3 loop spans 15 amino acids. V was cut by 2 bases and J by 7 bases, with 17 bases left in between. The chain's CDR3 is CASSQTDLSKLGYTF. CDR3 nucleotide sequence: TGCGCCAGCAGCCAAACAGACTTATCAAAGCTTGGCTACACCTTC.

J is TRBJ1-1 and V is TRBV18; D remains unclear. V lost 5 bases to trimming and J lost 0 bases, with 13 bases between them. The CDR3 covers 15 residues. Germline V gives CDR1 KGHSH, CDR2 LQKENI. Here the CDR3 DNA reads TGTGCCAGCTCATCAACCGACACATTGAACACTGAAGCTTTCTTT. It codes for CASSSTDTLNTEAFF.

The rearrangement joins TRBV29-1 to TRBJ2-5; 8 bases are a match to TRBD2. CDR1 is SQVTM and CDR2 is ANQGSEA in the germline V gene. CDR3 length: 16 residues. The V segment lost 2 bases and the J segment 2 bases; nucleotides outside the gene matches: 10. This CDR3 reads CSVEIMSSGLQETQYF. The CDR3 DNA reads as TGCAGCGTTGAAATTATGTCTAGCGGGTTACAAGAGACCCAGTACTTC.

The rearrangement uses TRBV9 and TRBJ1-4; 10 bases match TRBD1. Trimming removed 4 bases from V and 8 bases from J; junction bases left unmatched: 8. Germline CDR1 SGDLS, CDR2 YYNGEE. The CDR3 runs to 15 residues. The CDR3 DNA follows: TGTGCCAGCAGCACCCCCGGGACAGGGGACGAAAAACTGTTTTTT. Encoded protein: CASSTPGTGDEKLFF.

The CDR3 loop reads CATSRVEGYEQYF. Here the CDR3 DNA reads TGTGCCACCAGCAGAGTGGAGGGATACGAGCAGTACTTC. The chain has TRBV15 and TRBJ2-7; TRBD2 might be the D (6 bases). With 1 base removed from V and 4 bases from J, the gap between germline ends came to 8 bases. Germline V gene sequence: CDR1 LNHNV, CDR2 YYDKDF (reference sequence). The CDR3 sequence is 13 residues long.

This clone was picked up one time. This rearrangement joins TRBV5-5 to TRBJ1-5, with 7 bases identical to TRBD1. The CDR3 is made up of 16 amino acids. The germline V gene encodes CDR1 SGHKS and CDR2 YYEKEE (reference sequence). V was clipped by 3 bases and J by 2 bases; unmatched bases: 8. CDR3 in DNA: TGTGCCAGCAGCTCCCAAACCAGGGGGGGCAATCAGCCCCAGCATTTT. It encodes CASSSQTRGGNQPQHF.

V gene TRBV5-1 combines with J gene TRBJ2-1; 11 positions agree with TRBD2. CDR1 SGHRS and CDR2 YFSETQ come from the germline V gene. Trimming took 4 bases from V and 8 from J; bases not matched to a gene: 11. The CDR3 spans 16 residues. For the CDR3, the DNA is TGCGCCAGCAGCGTTAGCGGGGGGGGTTTATGGGATGAGCAGTTCTTC. Residues: CASSVSGGGLWDEQFF.

The chain combines TRBV9 with TRBJ1-1; possibly TRBD1 for D (5 bases). The CDR3 extends over 14 amino acids. Trimming left V 0 bases short and J 4 bases short, with 10 bases between. The V gene's germline CDR1 is SGDLS and CDR2 YYNGEE. The DNA of the CDR3 is TGTGCCAGCAGCGTAGGAGGGGAGGGCACTGAAGCTTTCTTT. Encoded protein: CASSVGGEGTEAFF.

This clone was detected only once. V is TRBV5-5 and J is TRBJ2-7; 7 bases match TRBD2. The CDR3 sequence is 17 residues long. Germline loops: CDR1 SGHKS, CDR2 YYEKEE (reference sequence). The J segment lost 2 bases and the V segment lost 2 bases, leaving 13 bases of the junction unmatched. CDR3 loop: CASSFGGDSLATYEQYF. The DNA of the CDR3 is TGTGCCAGCAGCTTTGGGGGGGACTCCTTAGCAACCTACGAGCAGTACTTC.

The chain couples TRBV2 to TRBJ2-7; maybe TRBD2 (5 bases). Germline V gene lookup returns CDR1 SNHLY and CDR2 FYNNEI. Deletions cut 7 bases from V and 1 base from J, with 11 bases between. The CDR3 totals 13 residues. CDR3 sequence: CASIIALSYEQYF. The DNA of the CDR3 is TGTGCCAGCATTATAGCGTTATCCTACGAGCAGTACTTC. The full variable domain, in which reference TRBV2 and TRBJ2-7 provide the parts outside the CDR3, is EPEVTQTPSHQVTQMGQEVILRCVPISNHLYFYWYRQILGQKVEFLVSFYNNEISEKSEIFDDQFSVERPDGSNFTLKIRSTKLEDSAMYFCASIIALSYEQYFGPGTRLTVT.

The rearrangement links TRBV5-1 to TRBJ2-3; possibly TRBD1 for D (5 bases). CDR1 is SGHRS, CDR2 YFSETQ, per germline. Trimming shortened V by 4 bases and J by 2 bases, and 14 bases separated the two germline ends. This CDR3 region has 15 residues. The CDR3 DNA follows: TGCGCCAGCAGCCCGGAAGGGGTATACACAGATACGCAGTATTTT. It yields the protein CASSPEGVYTDTQYF.